This T cell receptor beta chain was retrieved from a study of CD8 T cells in Susac syndrome. Findings and caveats of the study: The study recognized that the number of individuals in its TCR sequencing and HLA analysis was relatively small.

The CDR3 length is 17 residues. CDR1 and CDR2 from the germline V gene are LNHNV and YYDKDF (reference sequence). J gave up 6 bases and V 1 base, and 15 bases lay outside the gene matches. In regard to this clonotype: The target antigen is unknown.

RNA was extracted with the RNeasy kit, and a quantity of 0.5 to 1 ug was reverse transcribed using random hexamers. Amplification of TCR beta CDR3 was carried out by immunoSEQ multiplex PCR, which covered 54 Vbeta and 13 Jbeta segments. TCRdb processed the immunoSEQ multiplex PCR reads anew with MiXCR; each CDR3 protein has one entry. The profile shows roughly 190,000 distinct CDR3 sequences, about 95% of them singletons. CD8+ and CD4+ T cells circulating in blood were sequenced for TCR beta. Negative isolation yielded CD4+ and CD8+ T cells, and FACS enriched TEMRA cells. The sequenced sample consisted of CD4+ T cells from PBMCs. The chain links TRBV15 to TRBJ2-7; 7 nucleotides agree with TRBD1. The clonotype originates from a human donor in good health. CDR3 in DNA: TGTGCCACCAGCAGAGGAATAGGGATCGAGGGGGCGGTCGAGCAGTACTTC. It specifies CATSRGIGIEGAVEQYF.